The source of this T cell receptor (beta chain) is a study of shared clonotypes between healthy human individuals. The V gene lost 3 bases and the J gene lost 0 bases, with 9 bases spanning the gap. Germline V CDR1 and CDR2: SEHNR, FQNEAQ (reference sequence). The CDR3 totals 15 residues. Naive-designated CD8 cells lacked CD45RO, were positively enriched for CCR7, and omitted terminally differentiated effector memory CD45RA+ cells. Notes on this clone: Its antigen is not known. The identical CDR3 is also encoded by other nucleotide sequences in the sample.

As processed by the authors: ImmunoSEQ only sent back junction sequences with no quality scores, so filtering was done differently. Produced via immunoSEQ multiplex PCR; TCRdb's table is partial and in-frame only. The V and J calls and clone size are taken from that table; D and trimming were inferred from the DNA. This table holds millions of clones, roughly 91% found once. Study-level points and caveats: Sampling covered nothing but blood. Tissue TCR repertoires likely differ from those found in blood.

The source of this sequence is a man between 18 and 29 years old in good health. Some clones in this sample may be carry-over from other donors' samples. The chain combines TRBV7-9 with TRBJ2-1; tentative D call: TRBD1 (5 bases). The specimen sequenced was naive CD8+ T cells from PBMCs. The CDR3 sequence is CASSLAGPSYNEQFF. The CDR3 nucleotides are TGTGCCAGCAGCTTGGCAGGGCCCTCCTACAATGAGCAGTTCTTC.